This T cell receptor (beta chain) originates from a study of beta chain features in type 1 diabetes. Comments on this clone: The junction departs from germline at one end; a sequencing error may be responsible.

What was sequenced were expressed TCRB transcripts, since all of the isolated RNA had been reverse transcribed. Method: immunoSEQ multiplex PCR; TCRdb's copy keeps in-frame clones and lacks some. This table holds 350,000 to 400,000 clones, over 12% found once. The germline gives CDR1 SGHAT, CDR2 FQNNGV. There are 16 residues in the CDR3. The source of this sequence is a woman under 30 in good health. The rearrangement joins TRBV11-2 to TRBJ2-4; 9 bases fit TRBD1. Material: naive CD4+ T cells from blood. CDR3 sequence reads: CASSPLPYSQYRGQDF. The DNA of the CDR3 is TGTGCCAGCAGCCCACTCCCCTACTCCCAATACAGGGGGCAGGACTTC.